This T cell receptor (beta chain) was captured in a study of radiation and T cells in renal cell carcinoma. Treatment noted: treatment-naive control, cytoreductive nephrectomy. Control samples are tumors resected by cytoreductive nephrectomy without prior radiation. The assay was immunoSEQ multiplex PCR, and TCRdb's table has in-frame clones only and misses some. The table has approximately 8,400 clones, about 61% seen once. The V end lost 0 bases, the J end lost 1 base, and 16 bases lay between the germline ends. This CDR3 has 17 amino acids. Looked up from germline, CDR1 is SGHNT and CDR2 is YYREEE (reference sequence).

Source: tumor tissue, taken from a patient whose treatment was nephrectomy without radiotherapy. This rearrangement joins TRBV5-4 to TRBJ1-1, with D unresolved. This sequence was found in a man aged 60 to 69 with renal cell carcinoma. CDR3 coding DNA: TGTGCCAGCAGCTTGGTGGGCAGACTGGCTCGGAACACTGAAGCTTTCTTT. Its translation is CASSLVGRLARNTEAFF.